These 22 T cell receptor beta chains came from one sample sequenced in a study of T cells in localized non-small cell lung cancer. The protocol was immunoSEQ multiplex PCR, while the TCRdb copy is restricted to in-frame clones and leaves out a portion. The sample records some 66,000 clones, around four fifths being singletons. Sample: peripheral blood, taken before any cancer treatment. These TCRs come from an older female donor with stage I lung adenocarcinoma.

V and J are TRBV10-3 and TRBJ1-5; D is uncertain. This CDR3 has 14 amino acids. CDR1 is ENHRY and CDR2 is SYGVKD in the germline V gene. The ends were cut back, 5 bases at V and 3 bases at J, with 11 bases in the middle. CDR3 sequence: CAISPLGDNQPQHF. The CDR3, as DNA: TGTGCCATCAGTCCCCTCGGGGACAATCAGCCCCAGCATTTT.

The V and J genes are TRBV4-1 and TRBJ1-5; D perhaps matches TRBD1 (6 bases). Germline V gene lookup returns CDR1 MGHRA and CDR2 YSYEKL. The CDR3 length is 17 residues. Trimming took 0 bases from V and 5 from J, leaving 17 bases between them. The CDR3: CASSQDRAGDPYQPQHF. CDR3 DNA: TGCGCCAGCAGCCAAGATAGGGCAGGGGATCCCTATCAGCCCCAGCATTTT.

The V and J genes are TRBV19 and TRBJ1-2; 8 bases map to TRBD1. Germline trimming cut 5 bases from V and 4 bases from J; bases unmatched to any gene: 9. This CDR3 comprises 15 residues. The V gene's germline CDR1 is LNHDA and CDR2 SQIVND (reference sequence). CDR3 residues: CASSQLQGGLYGYTF. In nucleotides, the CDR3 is TGTGCCAGTAGTCAGCTACAGGGGGGCCTCTATGGCTACACCTTC.

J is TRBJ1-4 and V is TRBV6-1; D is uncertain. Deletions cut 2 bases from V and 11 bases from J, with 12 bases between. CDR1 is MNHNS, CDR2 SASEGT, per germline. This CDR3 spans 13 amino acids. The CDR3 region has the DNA TGTGCCAGCAGTGAACGGTCGGGTGGGAAACTGTTTTTT. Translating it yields CASSERSGGKLFF.

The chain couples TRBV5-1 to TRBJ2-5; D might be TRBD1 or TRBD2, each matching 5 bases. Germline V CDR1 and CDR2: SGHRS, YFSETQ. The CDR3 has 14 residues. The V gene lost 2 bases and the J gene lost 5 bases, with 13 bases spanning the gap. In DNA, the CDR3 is TGCGCCAGCAGCTTAGAGGGGCGTCCGGAGACCCAGTACTTC. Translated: CASSLEGRPETQYF.

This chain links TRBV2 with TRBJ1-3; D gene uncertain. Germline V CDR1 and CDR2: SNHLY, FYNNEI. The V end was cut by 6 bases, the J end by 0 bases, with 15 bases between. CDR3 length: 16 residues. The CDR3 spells CASREEVLYSGNTIYF. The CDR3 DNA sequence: TGTGCCAGCAGGGAGGAGGTCTTGTACTCTGGAAACACCATATATTTT.

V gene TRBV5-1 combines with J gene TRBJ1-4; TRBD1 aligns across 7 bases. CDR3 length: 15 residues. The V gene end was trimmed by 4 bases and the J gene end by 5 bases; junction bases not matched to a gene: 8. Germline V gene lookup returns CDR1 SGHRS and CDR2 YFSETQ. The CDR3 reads CASSSTGVFNEKLFF. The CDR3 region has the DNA TGCGCCAGCAGCAGCACAGGGGTATTCAATGAAAAACTGTTTTTT. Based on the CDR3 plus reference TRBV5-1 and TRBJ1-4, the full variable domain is KAGVTQTPRYLIKTRGQQVTLSCSPISGHRSVSWYQQTPGQGLQFLFEYFSETQRNKGNFPGRFSGRQFSNSRSEMNVSTLELGDSALYLCASSSTGVFNEKLFFGSGTQLSVL.

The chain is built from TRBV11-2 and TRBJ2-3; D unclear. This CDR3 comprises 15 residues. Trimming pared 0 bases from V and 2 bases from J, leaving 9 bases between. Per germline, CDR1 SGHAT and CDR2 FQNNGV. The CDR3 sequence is CASSLDGHNTDTQYF. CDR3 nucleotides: TGTGCCAGCAGCTTAGATGGGCACAACACAGATACGCAGTATTTT.

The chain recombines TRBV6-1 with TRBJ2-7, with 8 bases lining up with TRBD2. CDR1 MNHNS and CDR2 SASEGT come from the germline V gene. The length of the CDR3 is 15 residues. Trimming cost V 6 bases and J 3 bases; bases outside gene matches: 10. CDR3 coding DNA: TGTGCCAGCAGGCCCGGCTTCGGGGGGGGCTACGAGCAGTACTTC. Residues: CASRPGFGGGYEQYF.

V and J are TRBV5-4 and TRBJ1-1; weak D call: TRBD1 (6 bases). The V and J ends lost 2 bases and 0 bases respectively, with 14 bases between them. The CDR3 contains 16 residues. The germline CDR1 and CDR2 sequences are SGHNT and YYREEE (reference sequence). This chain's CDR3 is CASSFPGAMVNTEAFF. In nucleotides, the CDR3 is TGTGCCAGCAGCTTTCCGGGGGCGATGGTGAACACTGAAGCTTTCTTT.

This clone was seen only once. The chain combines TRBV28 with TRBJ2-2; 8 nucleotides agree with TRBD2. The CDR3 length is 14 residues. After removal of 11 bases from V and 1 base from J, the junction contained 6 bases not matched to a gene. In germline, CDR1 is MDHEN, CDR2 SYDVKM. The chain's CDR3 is CARREGGNTGELFF. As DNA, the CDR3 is TGTGCCCGCCGGGAGGGGGGGAACACCGGGGAGCTGTTTTTT.

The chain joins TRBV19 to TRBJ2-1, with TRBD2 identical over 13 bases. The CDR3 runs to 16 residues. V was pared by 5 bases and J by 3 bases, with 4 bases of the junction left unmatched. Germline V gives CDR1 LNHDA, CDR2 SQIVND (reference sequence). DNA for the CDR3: TGTGCCAGTAGTCCTCGGACTAGCGGGAGCTACAATGAGCAGTTCTTC. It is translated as CASSPRTSGSYNEQFF.

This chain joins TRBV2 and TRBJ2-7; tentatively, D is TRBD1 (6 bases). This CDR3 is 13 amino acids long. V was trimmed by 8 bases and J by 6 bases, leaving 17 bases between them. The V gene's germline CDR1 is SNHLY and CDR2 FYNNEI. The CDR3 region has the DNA TGTGCCAGCGCGAGGGGGTGGCAGGGCGAGCAGTACTTC. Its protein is CASARGWQGEQYF.

CDR3 DNA sequence: TGTGCCAGCGCCGGACAGGGTCATTCCTACGAGCAGTACTTC. As protein: CASAGQGHSYEQYF. The chain combines TRBV11-2 with TRBJ2-7, with 8 bases aligning to TRBD1. CDR3 length: 14 residues. V shed 8 bases, J shed 1 base, and the junction held 7 bases outside the gene matches. CDR1 SGHAT and CDR2 FQNNGV come from the germline V gene.

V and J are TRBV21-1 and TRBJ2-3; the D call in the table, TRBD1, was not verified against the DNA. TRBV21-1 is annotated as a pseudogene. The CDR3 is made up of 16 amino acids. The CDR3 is CATRVSGTGSVDTQYF. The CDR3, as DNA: TGTGCCACTCGAGTCTCCGGGACAGGGAGTGTAGATACGCAGTATTTT.

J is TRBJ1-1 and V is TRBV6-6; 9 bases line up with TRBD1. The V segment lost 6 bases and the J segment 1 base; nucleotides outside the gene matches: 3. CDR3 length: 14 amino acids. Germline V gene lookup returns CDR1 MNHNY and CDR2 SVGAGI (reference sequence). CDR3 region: CASRTGGRNTEAFF. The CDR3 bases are TGTGCCAGCAGGACAGGGGGAAGGAACACTGAAGCTTTCTTT.

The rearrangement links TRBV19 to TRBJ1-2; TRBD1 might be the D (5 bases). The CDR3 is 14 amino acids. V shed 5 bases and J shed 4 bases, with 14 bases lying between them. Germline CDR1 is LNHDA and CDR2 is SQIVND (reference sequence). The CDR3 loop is CASSEQWGSYGYTF. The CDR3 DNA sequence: TGTGCCAGTAGTGAACAGTGGGGGTCCTATGGCTACACCTTC. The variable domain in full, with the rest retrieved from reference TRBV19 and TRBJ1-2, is DGGITQSPKYLFRKEGQNVTLSCEQNLNHDAMYWYRQDPGQGLRLIYYSQIVNDFQKGDIAEGYSVSREKKESFPLTVTSAQKNPTAFYLCASSEQWGSYGYTFGSGTRLTVV.

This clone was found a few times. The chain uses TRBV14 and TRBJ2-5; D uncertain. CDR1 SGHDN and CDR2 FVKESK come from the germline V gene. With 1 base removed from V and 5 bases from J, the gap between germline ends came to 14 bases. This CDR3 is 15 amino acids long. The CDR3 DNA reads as TGTGCCAGCAGCCAAGTAAACGGGCGACACGAGACCCAGTACTTC. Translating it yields CASSQVNGRHETQYF.

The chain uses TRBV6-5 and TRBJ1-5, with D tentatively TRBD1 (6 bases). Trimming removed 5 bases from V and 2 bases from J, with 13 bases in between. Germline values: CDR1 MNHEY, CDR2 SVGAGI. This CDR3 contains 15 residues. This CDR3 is CASSIGGLGNQPQHF. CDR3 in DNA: TGTGCCAGCAGTATAGGGGGGCTCGGCAATCAGCCCCAGCATTTT.

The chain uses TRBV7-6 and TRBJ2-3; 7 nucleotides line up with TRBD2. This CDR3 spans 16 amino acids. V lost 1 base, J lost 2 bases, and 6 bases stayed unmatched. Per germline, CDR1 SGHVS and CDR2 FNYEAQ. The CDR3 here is CASSLGRGTYTDTQYF. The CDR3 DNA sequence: TGTGCCAGCAGCTTAGGGCGGGGGACCTACACAGATACGCAGTATTTT.

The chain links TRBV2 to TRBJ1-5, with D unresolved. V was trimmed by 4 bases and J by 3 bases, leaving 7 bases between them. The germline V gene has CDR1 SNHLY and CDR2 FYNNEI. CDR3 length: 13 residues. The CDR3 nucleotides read TGTGCCAGCAGTGGGGAAAACAATCAGCCCCAGCATTTT. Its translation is CASSGENNQPQHF.

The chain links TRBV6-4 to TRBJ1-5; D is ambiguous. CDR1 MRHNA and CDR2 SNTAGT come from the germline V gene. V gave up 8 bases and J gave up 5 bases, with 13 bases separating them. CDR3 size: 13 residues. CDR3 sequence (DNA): TGTGCCAGCGCCACGGGCCGCGATCAGCCCCAGCATTTT. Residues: CASATGRDQPQHF.